The 23 T cell receptor beta chains reported below all come from one sample, sequenced in a study of cytomegalovirus exposure and HLA in healthy donors. The PCR had 60 Vbeta and 13 Jbeta primers. This table comes from immunoSEQ multiplex PCR, and its TCRdb copy is limited to in-frame clones, with some not included. The repertoire holds around 110,000 clones, with roughly 82% as singletons. Sequencing was carried out using PBMCs. The receptors come from a male donor in good health and CMV-seropositive.

The chain links TRBV4-3 to TRBJ2-3; 8 bases agree with TRBD2. Per germline, CDR1 LGHNA and CDR2 YSLEER. The ends lost 1 base at V and 4 bases at J; junction bases unmatched: 4. The CDR3 length is 15 residues. The CDR3 nucleotides read TGCGCCAGCAGCCAAGGGCCCGGGGGGGCAGATACGCAGTATTTT. Amino acid sequence: CASSQGPGGADTQYF.

Concerning this clone: This CDR3 is also generated by other DNA sequences in the sample. The chain links TRBV9 to TRBJ1-3; 8 bases align to TRBD1. Germline CDR1 reads SGDLS; CDR2 reads YYNGEE. There are 16 residues in the CDR3. With 3 bases clipped from V and 0 bases from J, the junction kept 5 bases outside the gene matches. Here the CDR3 DNA reads TGTGCCAGCAGCGCCTACAGGGGGTACTCTGGAAACACCATATATTTT. This encodes CASSAYRGYSGNTIYF.

In DNA form, the CDR3 reads TGTGCTAGTGGTTTGGCCACCGGGACTAGCTCCTACAATGAGCAGTTCTTC. This gives the protein CASGLATGTSSYNEQFF. The rearrangement uses TRBV12-5 and TRBJ2-1, with 8 nucleotides matching TRBD2. Per the germline V gene, CDR1 is LGHNT and CDR2 is FRNRAP. This CDR3 is built from 17 residues. V lost 1 base to trimming and J lost 0 bases; unmatched junction nucleotides: 5.

The sample holds a few counts of this clone. V gene TRBV7-2 combines with J gene TRBJ2-1; D is perhaps TRBD2 (7 bases). This CDR3 is built from 21 residues. Between the trimmed V and J ends, which lost 0 bases and 6 bases, there was a span of 30 bases. Germline lookup yields CDR1 SGHTA and CDR2 FQGNSA. The CDR3 is CASSLAGGGGSVEEGGNEQFF. The CDR3 DNA reads TGTGCCAGCAGCTTAGCGGGGGGTGGCGGGAGTGTCGAAGAGGGGGGCAATGAGCAGTTCTTC.

The chain couples TRBV14 to TRBJ2-5; 10 positions match TRBD1. The germline CDR1 and CDR2 sequences are SGHDN and FVKESK. The CDR3 spans 15 residues. V was clipped by 3 bases and J by 5 bases; unmatched bases: 6. The CDR3 nucleotides are TGTGCCAGCAGCCACGACAGGGGGCAGGGGGAGACCCAGTACTTC. As protein: CASSHDRGQGETQYF.

This sequence joins TRBV25-1 and TRBJ2-3, with 9 positions matching TRBD1. The CDR3 consists of 16 residues. Germline V lookup: CDR1 MGHDK, CDR2 SYGVNS. V lost 3 bases to trimming and J lost 4 bases; unmatched junction nucleotides: 8. This chain's CDR3 is CASSDRGDRDPDTQYF. DNA of the CDR3: TGTGCCAGCAGTGACCGCGGGGACAGGGACCCAGATACGCAGTATTTT.

The V call is TRBV29-1, the J call TRBJ2-1; TRBD1 agrees at 9 bases. This CDR3 spans 14 amino acids. CDR1 and CDR2 (germline): SQVTM, ANQGSEA. With V trimmed by 7 bases and J by 1 base, 5 bases remained unmatched. The CDR3 region is CSATGGASYNEQFF. As DNA, the CDR3 is TGCAGCGCCACAGGGGGCGCGTCCTACAATGAGCAGTTCTTC.

The genes are TRBV7-2 and TRBJ1-5; D unresolved. Germline CDR1 reads SGHTA; CDR2 reads FQGNSA. This CDR3 region has 14 residues. The germline V and J ends were trimmed by 6 bases and 2 bases, with 11 bases remaining between them. For the CDR3, the DNA is TGTGCCAGCAGTAGAGGGCAGGGCAATCAGCCCCAGCATTTT. Translation: CASSRGQGNQPQHF. The complete variable domain, with remaining parts taken from reference TRBV7-2 and TRBJ1-5, reads GAGVSQSPSNKVTEKGKDVELRCDPISGHTALYWYRQSLGQGLEFLIYFQGNSAPDKSGLPSDRFSAERTGGSVSTLTIQRTQQEDSAVYLCASSRGQGNQPQHFGDGTRLSIL.

The chain recombines TRBV28 with TRBJ1-1; a weak D match, TRBD1 (5 bases). Germline values: CDR1 MDHEN, CDR2 SYDVKM. V lost 7 bases and J 4 bases, leaving 7 bases between the germline ends. The length of the CDR3 is 11 residues. Here the CDR3 reads CASNGGTEAFF. DNA of the CDR3: TGTGCCAGCAACGGGGGCACTGAAGCTTTCTTT.

The rearrangement uses TRBV27 and TRBJ2-7; TRBD2 is a possible D gene (5 bases). Per the germline V gene, CDR1 is MNHEY and CDR2 is SMNVEV (reference sequence). The CDR3 runs to 13 residues. Trimming took 0 bases from V and 7 from J, leaving 10 bases between them. In DNA, the CDR3 is TGTGCCAGCAGTTTATCGTGGGAGAGGGAGCAGTACTTC. This translates into CASSLSWEREQYF.

CDR3 loop: CASGRTGNSQETQYF. For the CDR3, the DNA is TGTGCCAGCGGGAGGACTGGGAACTCCCAAGAGACCCAGTACTTC. The chain has TRBV27 and TRBJ2-5, with D possibly being TRBD2 (6 bases). Germline CDR1 and CDR2: MNHEY and SMNVEV (reference sequence). V lost 8 bases to trimming and J lost 1 base, with 17 bases between them. The CDR3 has 15 residues.

The gene calls are TRBV30 and TRBJ2-2; 7 nucleotides align to TRBD2. Germline lookup yields CDR1 GTSNPN and CDR2 SVGIG (reference sequence). V trimming: 4 bases; J trimming: 1 base; junction bases outside the gene matches: 3. CDR3 length: 14 residues. CDR3 nucleotide sequence: TGTGCCTGGACTCCTAGCGGGAACACCGGGGAGCTGTTTTTT. It yields the protein CAWTPSGNTGELFF.

The chain carries TRBV18 and TRBJ2-7; 9 bases agree with TRBD2. Germline V gene data show CDR1 as KGHSH and CDR2 as LQKENI. Trimming cost V 0 bases and J 5 bases; bases outside gene matches: 8. The CDR3 has 16 residues. The CDR3 loop reads CASSPPGSSSGNEQYF. CDR3 coding DNA: TGTGCCAGCTCACCACCAGGTTCCTCTAGCGGGAACGAGCAGTACTTC.

This clone was seen once. The chain couples TRBV6-1 to TRBJ2-3; perhaps TRBD1 as D (5 bases). This CDR3 region has 16 residues. The V gene's germline CDR1 is MNHNS and CDR2 SASEGT. V was trimmed by 2 bases and J by 10 bases, leaving 22 bases between them. The CDR3 nucleotides are TGTGCCAGCAGTGAAAGGTCGCAGGGAACGTTTTTTCCGCAGTATTTT. This gives the protein CASSERSQGTFFPQYF.

CDR3 in amino acids: CASSYANQDGNYGYTF. For the CDR3, the DNA is TGTGCCAGCAGTTACGCGAACCAGGATGGGAACTATGGCTACACCTTC. The chain is built from TRBV6-5 and TRBJ1-2, with D uncertain. This CDR3 spans 16 amino acids. V was shortened by 2 bases and J by 2 bases, with 15 bases between the two germline ends. Germline V gene data show CDR1 as MNHEY and CDR2 as SVGAGI.

The chain employs TRBV5-1 and TRBJ2-2; TRBD1 aligns across 10 bases. After removal of 3 bases from V and 7 bases from J, the junction contained 15 bases not matched to a gene. Germline V gene sequence: CDR1 SGHRS, CDR2 YFSETQ. This CDR3 has 18 amino acids. The CDR3 region has the DNA TGCGCCAGCAGCTCCCTAGACAGGGGGCTGCTCGAAGTCGGGGAGCTGTTTTTT. Its translation: CASSSLDRGLLEVGELFF.

CDR3 protein: CASSFIPVQNEQYF. CDR3 DNA sequence: TGTGCCAGCAGCTTCATCCCAGTTCAAAACGAGCAGTACTTC. The gene calls are TRBV7-9 and TRBJ2-7; D call uncertain. The germline V and J ends were trimmed by 3 bases and 5 bases, with 14 bases remaining between them. Germline V lookup: CDR1 SEHNR, CDR2 FQNEAQ (reference sequence). The CDR3 spans 14 residues.

A few counts support this clone. This chain joins TRBV29-1 and TRBJ2-5; 7 positions agree with TRBD2. Trimming at V came to 6 bases and at J to 1 base, leaving 11 bases not matched to a gene. The CDR3 totals 15 residues. Looked up from germline, CDR1 is SQVTM and CDR2 is ANQGSEA. In nucleotides, the CDR3 is TGCAGCGTCCCGACCCCCTCTAGCGGCCAAGAGACCCAGTACTTC. This encodes CSVPTPSSGQETQYF.

The genes are TRBV5-1 and TRBJ2-7, with 7 bases that match TRBD1. The CDR3 totals 13 residues. CDR1 is SGHRS and CDR2 is YFSETQ in the germline V gene. V dropped 4 bases and J dropped 2; count of bases not matched to a gene: 3. Written as DNA, the CDR3 is TGCGCCAGCAGCCGGGGACAGACCTACGAGCAGTACTTC. Encoded protein: CASSRGQTYEQYF.

The rearrangement uses TRBV29-1 and TRBJ2-3, with 10 positions matching TRBD2. J lost 3 bases, V lost 1 base, and 4 bases had no gene match. The length of the CDR3 is 15 residues. The germline V gene encodes CDR1 SQVTM and CDR2 ANQGSEA. CDR3 in DNA: TGCAGCGTTGAAGGAGCGGGAGGGCTGACAGATACGCAGTATTTT. Residues: CSVEGAGGLTDTQYF.

This clone was counted between two and nine times. The rearrangement links TRBV30 to TRBJ2-2, with D unresolved. CDR3 length: 16 residues. V lost 4 bases and J 4 bases, leaving 19 bases between the germline ends. The germline V gene has CDR1 GTSNPN and CDR2 SVGIG (reference sequence). The CDR3 here is CAWINSGLYFTGELFF. Here the CDR3 DNA reads TGTGCCTGGATTAATTCAGGTCTGTATTTCACCGGGGAGCTGTTTTTT. The full variable domain, with the rest looked up from reference TRBV30 and TRBJ2-2, is SQTIHQWPATLVQPVGSPLSLECTVEGTSNPNLYWYRQAAGRGLQLLFYSVGIGQISSEVPQNLSASRPQDRQFILSSKKLLLSDSGFYLCAWINSGLYFTGELFFGEGSRLTVL.

This clone was seen a single time. V is TRBV9 and J is TRBJ1-4; 10 nucleotides line up with TRBD1. J lost 3 bases, V lost 3 bases, and 11 bases had no gene match. The CDR3 totals 18 residues. CDR1 and CDR2 (germline): SGDLS, YYNGEE. This CDR3 is CASSEAGTGVAANEKLFF. DNA of the CDR3: TGTGCCAGCAGCGAGGCGGGGACAGGGGTCGCTGCTAATGAAAAACTGTTTTTT.

The chain carries TRBV7-2 and TRBJ2-7, with 7 bases fitting TRBD2. The CDR3 has 14 residues. Germline loops: CDR1 SGHTA, CDR2 FQGNSA. J lost 0 bases, V lost 3 bases, and 2 bases had no gene match. DNA for the CDR3: TGTGCCAGCAGCTTCCAGCGGGACTCCTACGAGCAGTACTTC. It specifies CASSFQRDSYEQYF.